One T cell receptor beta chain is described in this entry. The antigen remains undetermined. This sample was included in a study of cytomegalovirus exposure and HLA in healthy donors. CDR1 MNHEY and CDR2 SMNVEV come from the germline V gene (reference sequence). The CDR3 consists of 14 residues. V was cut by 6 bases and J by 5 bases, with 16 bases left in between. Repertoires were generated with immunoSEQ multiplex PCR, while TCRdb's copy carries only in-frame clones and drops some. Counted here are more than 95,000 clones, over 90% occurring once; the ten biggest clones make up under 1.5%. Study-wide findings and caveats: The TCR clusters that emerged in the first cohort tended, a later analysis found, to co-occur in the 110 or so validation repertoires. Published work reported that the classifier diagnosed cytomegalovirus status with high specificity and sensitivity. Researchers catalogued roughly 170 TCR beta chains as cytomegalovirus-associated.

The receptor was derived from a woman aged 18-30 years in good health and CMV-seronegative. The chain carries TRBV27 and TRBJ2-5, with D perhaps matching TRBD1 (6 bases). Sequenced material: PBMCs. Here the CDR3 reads CASSRSQGWETQYF. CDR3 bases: TGTGCCAGCAGCCGTTCACAGGGTTGGGAGACCCAGTACTTC.